A single sample gave rise to the 9 T cell receptor beta chains below, sequenced in a study of blood T cell repertoires in COVID-19. TCRdb's copy holds only in-frame clones and misses some; the assay was immunoSEQ multiplex PCR. Of a few hundred thousand clones in the sample, approximately 87% were seen once. The source material was PBMCs or T cells enriched from blood (not recorded which). These receptors were collected from a woman in her 50s in a cohort exposed to, infected with or recovered from COVID-19 (not recorded which).

The chain is built from TRBV6-5 and TRBJ2-7; 8 nucleotides align to TRBD1. Germline assignment: CDR1 MNHEY and CDR2 SVGAGI. The V segment lost 5 bases and the J segment 7 bases; nucleotides outside the gene matches: 7. The CDR3 covers 13 residues. CDR3 bases: TGTGCCAGCAGTCAGACAGGGGCGCGGGAGCAGTACTTC. This encodes CASSQTGAREQYF.

J is TRBJ1-2 and V is TRBV9; TRBD1 is a possible D gene (5 bases). The germline CDR1 and CDR2 sequences are SGDLS and YYNGEE. The CDR3 contains 14 residues. V dropped 3 bases and J dropped 4 bases, with 13 bases sitting between them. The DNA for the CDR3 is TGTGCCAGCAGCGCACAGGAGCCGGGCTATGGCTACACCTTC. Translation: CASSAQEPGYGYTF.

This clone appeared once. The rearrangement uses TRBV5-1 and TRBJ2-7; 11 nucleotides match TRBD1. This CDR3 spans 13 amino acids. Trimming cost V 7 bases and J 0 bases; bases outside gene matches: 0. Per germline, CDR1 SGHRS and CDR2 YFSETQ. The DNA of the CDR3 is TGCGCCAGCGGGACAGGGGGCTCCTACGAGCAGTACTTC. Translated, it gives CASGTGGSYEQYF.

The CDR3 sequence: CASTGRSSYNSPLHF. The CDR3 DNA reads as TGTGCCAGTACAGGGCGGAGCTCCTATAATTCACCCCTCCACTTT. The V and J genes are TRBV7-3 and TRBJ1-6, with D maybe TRBD1 (6 bases). Trimming removed 9 bases from V and 0 bases from J, with 12 bases in between. In germline, CDR1 is SGHTA, CDR2 FQGTGA. There are 15 residues in the CDR3. Full variable domain (missing parts from reference TRBV7-3 and TRBJ1-6): GAGVSQTPSNKVTEKGKYVELRCDPISGHTALYWYRQSLGQGPEFLIYFQGTGAADDSGLPNDRFFAVRPEGSVSTLKIQRTERGDSAVYLCASTGRSSYNSPLHFGNGTRLTVT.

The chain combines TRBV3-1 (or the pseudogene TRBV3-2) with TRBJ2-5; weak D call: TRBD2 (6 bases). In germline, CDR1 is LGHDT, CDR2 YNNKEL (reference sequence). V was pared by 2 bases and J by 4 bases, with 14 bases between. The length of the CDR3 is 15 residues. CDR3 DNA sequence: TGTGCCAGCAGCCAAACAGGAGGGGTGCCAGAGACCCAGTACTTC. This codes for CASSQTGGVPETQYF.

This chain joins TRBV2 and TRBJ2-5; D may be TRBD1 (5 bases). This CDR3 comprises 14 residues. Germline values: CDR1 SNHLY, CDR2 FYNNEI. V was shortened by 2 bases and J by 5 bases, with 12 bases between the two germline ends. The CDR3 region is CASSEQGAGETQYF. The CDR3 coding sequence is TGTGCCAGCAGTGAACAGGGCGCCGGGGAGACCCAGTACTTC.

V and J are TRBV28 and TRBJ2-7; 11 bases line up with TRBD2. The germline V gene has CDR1 MDHEN and CDR2 SYDVKM. V lost 5 bases, J lost 3 bases, and 9 bases stayed unmatched. The CDR3 contains 16 residues. The CDR3 DNA reads as TGTGCCAGCAGTCAAAACCGACTAGCGGGGAGCTACGAGCAGTACTTC. Translated, it gives CASSQNRLAGSYEQYF.

The V call is TRBV28, the J call TRBJ1-5; D is unclear. Germline V gene sequence: CDR1 MDHEN, CDR2 SYDVKM. The CDR3 consists of 12 residues. This CDR3 reads CGIMTNNQPQHF. The DNA of the CDR3 is TGTGGGATCATGACAAACAATCAGCCCCAGCATTTT.

The DNA of the CDR3 is TGTGCCTGCCGGGACAGCTATAATTCACCCCTCCACTTT. Translated, it gives CACRDSYNSPLHF. The chain couples TRBV6-5 to TRBJ1-6; 7 positions agree with TRBD1. With 11 bases clipped from V and 3 bases from J, the junction kept 4 bases outside the gene matches. Germline CDR1 is MNHEY and CDR2 is SVGAGI. The CDR3 has 13 residues.